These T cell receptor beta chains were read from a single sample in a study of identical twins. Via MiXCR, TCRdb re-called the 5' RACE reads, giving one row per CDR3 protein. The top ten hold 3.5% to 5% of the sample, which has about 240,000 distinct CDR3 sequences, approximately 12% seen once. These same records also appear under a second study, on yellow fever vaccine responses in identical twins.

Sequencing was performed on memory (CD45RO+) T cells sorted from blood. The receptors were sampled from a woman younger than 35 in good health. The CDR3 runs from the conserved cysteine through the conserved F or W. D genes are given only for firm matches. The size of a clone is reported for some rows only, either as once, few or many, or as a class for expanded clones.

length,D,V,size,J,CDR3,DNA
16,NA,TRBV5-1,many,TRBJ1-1,CASSLRTGTPDTEAFF,TGCGCCAGCAGCTTGCGAACAGGGACACCCGACACTGAAGCTTTCTTT
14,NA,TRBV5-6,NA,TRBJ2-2,CASSPGPLTGALFF,TGTGCCAGCAGCCCTGGCCCGCTCACCGGGGCACTGTTTTTT
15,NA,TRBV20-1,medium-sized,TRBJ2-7,CSASPVGGQAYEQYF,TGCAGTGCTAGCCCTGTCGGCGGGCAAGCCTACGAGCAGTACTTC
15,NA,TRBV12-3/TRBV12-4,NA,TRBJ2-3,CASSFAGNPTDTQYF,TGTGCCAGCAGTTTCGCCGGGAACCCCACAGATACGCAGTATTTT
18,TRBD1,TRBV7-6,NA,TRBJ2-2,CASSLVRSAGGHTGELFF,TGTGCCAGCAGCTTAGTTCGGTCGGCAGGGGGTCACACCGGGGAGCTGTTTTTT
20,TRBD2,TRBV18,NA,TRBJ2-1,CASSPRTGLAGTRSYNEQFF,TGTGCCAGCTCACCTAGAACAGGACTAGCGGGGACTCGCTCCTACAATGAGCAGTTCTTC
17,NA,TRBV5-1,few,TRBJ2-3,CASSLFSVAASTDTQYF,TGCGCCAGCAGCCTCTTCTCGGTAGCGGCTAGCACAGATACGCAGTATTTT
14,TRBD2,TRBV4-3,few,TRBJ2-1,CASSQPTSGASLFF,TGCGCCAGCAGCCAACCGACTAGCGGGGCCTCGCTGTTCTTC
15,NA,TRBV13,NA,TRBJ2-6,CASSYARSGANVLTF,TGTGCCAGCAGCTACGCCCGGTCCGGGGCCAACGTCCTGACTTTC
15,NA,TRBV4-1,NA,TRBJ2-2,CASSHYYPNTGELFF,TGCGCCAGCAGCCATTACTACCCGAACACCGGGGAGCTGTTTTTT
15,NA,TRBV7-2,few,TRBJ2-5,CASSLGGTQKETQYF,TGTGCCAGCAGCTTAGGAGGGACCCAGAAAGAGACCCAGTACTTC
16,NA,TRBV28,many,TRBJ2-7,CASSSIGSGSSYEQYF,TGTGCCAGCAGTTCAATTGGTTCAGGGAGCTCCTACGAGCAGTACTTC
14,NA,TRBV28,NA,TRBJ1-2,CASSLLGVVFGYTF,TGTGCCAGCAGTTTATTAGGGGTAGTATTTGGCTACACCTTC
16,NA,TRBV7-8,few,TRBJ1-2,CASSPQGQNSGYGYTF,TGTGCCAGCAGCCCCCAAGGACAGAACTCGGGCTATGGCTACACCTTC
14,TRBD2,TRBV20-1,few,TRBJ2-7,CSALPGTSGTEQYF,TGCAGTGCCTTACCCGGGACTAGCGGGACCGAGCAGTACTTC
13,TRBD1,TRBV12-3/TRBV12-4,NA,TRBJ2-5,CASSLTGEETQYF,TGTGCCAGCAGCTTAACAGGGGAAGAGACCCAGTACTTC
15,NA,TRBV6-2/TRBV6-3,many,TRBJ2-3,CASSYADPERDTQYF,TGTGCCAGCAGTTACGCAGACCCCGAGAGGGATACGCAGTATTTT
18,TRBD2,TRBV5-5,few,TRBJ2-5,CASSLPVSGGPIQETQYF,TGTGCCAGCAGCTTGCCAGTTAGCGGGGGGCCCATCCAAGAGACCCAGTACTTC
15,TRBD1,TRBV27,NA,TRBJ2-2,CASSRGQVNTGELFF,TGTGCCAGCAGCCGCGGACAGGTCAACACCGGGGAGCTGTTTTTT
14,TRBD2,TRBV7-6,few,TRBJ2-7,CASSLTSGSTEQYF,TGTGCCAGCAGCTTAACTAGCGGGAGTACCGAGCAGTACTTC
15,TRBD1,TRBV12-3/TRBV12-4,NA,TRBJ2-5,CASSNRQGPQETQYF,TGTGCCAGCAGCAATAGACAGGGGCCTCAAGAGACCCAGTACTTC
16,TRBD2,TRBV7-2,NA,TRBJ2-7,CASSPGAGGLSDEQYF,TGTGCCAGCAGCCCCGGGGCGGGGGGGCTGTCGGACGAGCAGTACTTC
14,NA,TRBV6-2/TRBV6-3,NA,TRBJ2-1,CASSYGTVYNEQFF,TGTGCCAGCAGTTACGGGACCGTGTACAATGAGCAGTTCTTC
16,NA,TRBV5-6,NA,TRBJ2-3,CASSWTPGIETDTQYF,TGTGCCAGCAGCTGGACCCCAGGGATAGAGACAGATACGCAGTATTTT
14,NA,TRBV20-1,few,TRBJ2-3,CSARDPSGTDTQYF,TGCAGTGCTAGAGATCCTAGCGGCACAGATACGCAGTATTTT
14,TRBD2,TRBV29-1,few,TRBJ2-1,CSVSSGSSYNEQFF,TGCAGCGTGTCTAGCGGGAGCTCCTACAATGAGCAGTTCTTC
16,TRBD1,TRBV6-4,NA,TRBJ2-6,CASSDTTGVGANVLTF,TGTGCCAGCAGTGACACGACAGGGGTGGGGGCCAACGTCCTGACTTTC
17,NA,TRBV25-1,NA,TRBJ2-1,CASSEPQGQGSYNEQFF,TGTGCCAGCAGTGAGCCCCAGGGTCAGGGTTCCTACAATGAGCAGTTCTTC
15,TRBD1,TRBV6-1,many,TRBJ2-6,CASSDRGSGANVLTF,TGTGCCAGCAGCGACAGGGGATCTGGGGCCAACGTCCTGACTTTC
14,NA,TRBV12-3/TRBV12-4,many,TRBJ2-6,CASGYRAGANVLTF,TGTGCCAGCGGTTACAGGGCCGGGGCCAACGTCCTGACTTTC
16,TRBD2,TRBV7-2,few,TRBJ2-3,CASSLYNLAGADTQYF,TGTGCCAGCAGCTTATATAATCTAGCGGGAGCAGATACGCAGTATTTT
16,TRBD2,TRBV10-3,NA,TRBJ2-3,CAISSAGRSSTDTQYF,TGTGCCATCAGTTCAGCGGGAAGATCTAGCACAGATACGCAGTATTTT
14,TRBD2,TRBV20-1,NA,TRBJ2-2,CSASTSGGTGELFF,TGCAGTGCTAGTACTAGCGGGGGGACCGGGGAGCTGTTTTTT
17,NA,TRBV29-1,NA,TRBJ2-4,CSVERPDRTGAKNIQYF,TGCAGCGTTGAAAGACCCGACAGGACGGGGGCCAAAAACATTCAGTACTTC
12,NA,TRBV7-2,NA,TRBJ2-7,CASSFSSGEQYF,TGTGCCAGCAGCTTCTCCTCGGGGGAGCAGTACTTC
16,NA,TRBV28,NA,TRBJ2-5,CASSLFGGGRRETQYF,TGTGCCAGCAGTTTATTTGGAGGGGGAAGGAGGGAGACCCAGTACTTC
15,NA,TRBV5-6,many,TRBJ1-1,CASSATGPGRSEAFF,TGTGCCAGCAGCGCCACAGGTCCCGGGCGAAGTGAAGCTTTCTTT
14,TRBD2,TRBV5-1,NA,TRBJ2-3,CASSQGTSGDTQYF,TGCGCCAGCAGCCAAGGGACTAGCGGGGATACGCAGTATTTT
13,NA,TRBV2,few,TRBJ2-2,CASGRVQIGELFF,TGTGCCAGCGGCCGAGTTCAGATCGGGGAGCTGTTTTTT
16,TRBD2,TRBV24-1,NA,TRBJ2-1,CATSDPGTRGYNEQFF,TGTGCCACCAGTGACCCCGGGACTAGGGGCTACAATGAGCAGTTCTTC
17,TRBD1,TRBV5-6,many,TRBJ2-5,CASSLAYPTGMKGSQYF,TGTGCCAGCAGCCTCGCCTATCCGACAGGGATGAAGGGGTCCCAGTACTTC
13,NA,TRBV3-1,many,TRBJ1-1,CASSQGTHTEAFF,TGTGCCAGCAGCCAAGGCACCCACACTGAAGCTTTCTTT